Described below is a single T cell receptor beta chain sequence and its context. This sample is drawn from a study of T cell changes during pregnancy in multiple sclerosis. Some clones are missing from TCRdb's copy, which holds only in-frame ones; the method was immunoSEQ multiplex PCR. In the table there are 15,000 to 20,000 clones, more than 80% of which are singletons. Germline CDR1 and CDR2: MDHEN and SYDVKM. V lost 11 bases and J lost 1, with 19 bases in between. This CDR3 spans 15 amino acids. The clonotype was recovered from a female donor in good health, enrolled as a control in a pregnancy study. The V gene is TRBV28, the J gene TRBJ2-3, with D perhaps TRBD1 (6 bases). This sample comprised CD8+ T cells from peripheral blood mononuclear cells, obtained in the third trimester of pregnancy. CDR3 coding DNA: TGTGCCCCCAGTTCTAGGGACACATGCACAGATACGCAGTATTTT. The encoded protein is CAPSSRDTCTDTQYF.